A selection of T cell receptor beta chains follows, all from one sample in a study of cytomegalovirus exposure and HLA in healthy donors. Using immunoSEQ multiplex PCR, the repertoire was profiled, and TCRdb retains in-frame clones only, with some absent. The sample contains approximately 110,000 clones, about 70% of which appear only once. The sample taken for sequencing was PBMCs. The receptors stem from a woman aged 25 to 45 in good health and CMV-seronegative. The CDR3 runs from the conserved cysteine through the conserved F or W. The D gene is left open where the match is weak. Only part of the rows carry a size: once, few, many, or a class if the clone is expanded.

14 TRBJ2-5 TRBD2 TRBV6-5 NA CASTTGLAGGPQYF TGTGCCAGCACCACAGGACTAGCGGGGGGGCCCCAGTACTTC
13 TRBJ2-7 TRBD2 TRBV10-2 NA CASRNSGRSEQYF TGCGCCAGCAGAAACAGCGGGAGGAGTGAGCAGTACTTC
16 TRBJ1-1 NA TRBV7-8 NA CASSRGHSYTNTEAFF TGTGCCAGCAGCCGGGGACATTCCTACACGAACACTGAAGCTTTCTTT
13 TRBJ1-1 NA TRBV9 NA CASSVDTWTEAFF TGTGCCAGCAGCGTCGATACATGGACTGAAGCTTTCTTT
15 TRBJ1-5 TRBD1 TRBV6-1 NA CASIAGTGNNQPQHF TGTGCCAGCATAGCCGGGACAGGGAACAATCAGCCCCAGCATTTT
15 TRBJ1-2 NA TRBV30 few CAWGKDPRALYGYTF TGTGCCTGGGGAAAGGACCCCAGGGCCCTCTATGGCTACACCTTC
13 TRBJ1-1 NA TRBV2 NA CASEGRLNTEAFF TGTGCCAGCGAGGGTCGGTTGAACACTGAAGCTTTCTTT
16 TRBJ2-2 NA TRBV25-1 few CASSSQGSWNTGELFF TGTGCCAGCAGCTCTCAGGGATCTTGGAACACCGGGGAGCTGTTTTTT
16 TRBJ1-5 NA TRBV6-1 few CASSESKQASNQPQHF TGTGCCAGCAGTGAGAGTAAACAGGCCAGCAATCAGCCCCAGCATTTT
12 TRBJ1-1 NA TRBV11-3 NA CASSLDPTEAFF TGTGCCAGCAGCTTAGACCCGACTGAAGCTTTCTTT
11 TRBJ1-1 NA TRBV30 NA CAWSKSQEAFF TGTGCCTGGAGTAAAAGTCAGGAAGCTTTCTTT
14 TRBJ1-5 NA TRBV18 NA CASSPGQLNQPQHF TGTGCCAGCTCACCAGGACAGCTCAATCAGCCCCAGCATTTT
14 TRBJ1-5 NA TRBV4-3 few CASSLSREGQPQHF TGCGCCAGCAGCCTTTCGAGGGAAGGTCAGCCCCAGCATTTT
15 TRBJ1-1 NA TRBV6-1 NA CASSEDRDYNTEAFF TGTGCCAGCAGTGAAGACAGGGATTATAACACTGAAGCTTTCTTT
15 TRBJ1-6 TRBD1 TRBV9 NA CASRQGRDVNSPLHF TGTGCCTCCCGACAGGGGAGAGATGTTAATTCACCCCTCCACTTT
14 TRBJ1-1 NA TRBV2 NA CARSSVLSNTEAFF TGTGCCAGATCATCGGTGCTCTCGAACACTGAAGCTTTCTTT
16 TRBJ1-1 TRBD1 TRBV19 NA CASSISTGGVWTEAFF TGTGCCAGTAGTATCTCCACAGGGGGGGTTTGGACTGAAGCTTTCTTT
10 TRBJ1-2 NA TRBV29-1 once CSVNSYGYTF TGCAGCGTCAACAGCTATGGCTACACCTTC
15 TRBJ1-5 TRBD1 TRBV19 NA CASTQWAGGNQPQHF TGTGCCAGTACCCAGTGGGCAGGGGGGAATCAGCCCCAGCATTTT
15 TRBJ1-1 TRBD1 TRBV29-1 few CSVEDYGTGNTEAFF TGCAGCGTTGAGGATTACGGGACAGGGAACACTGAAGCTTTCTTT
14 TRBJ2-7 NA TRBV19 NA CASSLAGAFYEQYF TGTGCCAGTAGTCTGGCGGGGGCCTTTTACGAGCAGTACTTC
13 TRBJ1-6 TRBD1 TRBV7-6 NA CASGGQGNSPLHF TGTGCCAGCGGAGGACAGGGGAATTCACCCCTCCACTTT
16 TRBJ1-1 TRBD1 TRBV25-1 NA CASSESIGQGNTEAFF TGTGCCAGCAGTGAATCGATCGGACAGGGGAACACTGAAGCTTTCTTT
14 TRBJ2-3 TRBD2 TRBV7-2 NA CASSPGTSTDTQYF TGTGCCAGCAGCCCCGGGACTAGTACAGATACGCAGTATTTT
15 TRBJ1-5 TRBD1 TRBV7-2 NA CASSLGGTGDQPQHF TGTGCCAGCAGCTTGGGCGGGACAGGGGATCAGCCCCAGCATTTT
15 TRBJ2-1 NA TRBV14 NA CASSQVVGVVGEQFF TGTGCCAGCAGCCAAGTAGTGGGAGTAGTCGGTGAGCAGTTCTTC
15 TRBJ1-1 TRBD1 TRBV6-1 NA CASSFTGTGGTEAFF TGTGCCAGCAGTTTCACCGGGACAGGGGGCACTGAAGCTTTCTTT
11 TRBJ2-3 NA TRBV19 NA CASSIGDWLLF TGTGCCAGTAGTATAGGGGACTGGCTCCTCTTT
14 TRBJ1-1 NA TRBV5-1 few CASSPAEGDTEAFF TGCGCCAGCAGCCCAGCCGAGGGGGACACTGAAGCTTTCTTT
19 TRBJ2-3 TRBD2 TRBV5-6 NA CASSGSGLAGGQRTDTQYF TGTGCCAGCAGCGGGAGCGGACTAGCGGGGGGGCAGAGGACAGATACGCAGTATTTT
15 TRBJ2-2 TRBD1 TRBV6-4 NA CASSGQGADTGELFF TGTGCCAGCAGTGGACAGGGGGCGGACACCGGGGAGCTGTTTTTT
16 TRBJ2-1 NA TRBV4-1 NA CASSLSVGLAFSEQFF TGCGCCAGCAGCCTCTCGGTGGGCCTAGCATTTTCAGAGCAGTTCTTC
13 TRBJ2-1 TRBD2 TRBV29-1 NA CSVPWGRVNEQFF TGCAGCGTTCCGTGGGGGAGGGTCAATGAGCAGTTCTTC
15 TRBJ2-1 TRBD1 TRBV11-2 once CASSFFGTGYNEQFF TGTGCCAGCAGCTTCTTCGGGACAGGATACAATGAGCAGTTCTTC
16 TRBJ1-2 NA TRBV5-4 few CASSLGDQVANYGYTF TGTGCCAGCAGCTTGGGTGATCAGGTAGCTAACTATGGCTACACCTTC
14 TRBJ1-2 NA TRBV10-1 NA CASNRLTVNYGYTF TGCGCCAGCAACCGTTTGACAGTTAACTATGGCTACACCTTC
12 TRBJ1-5 NA TRBV6-5 NA CASRQGNQPQHF TGTGCCAGCAGACAGGGCAATCAGCCCCAGCATTTT
15 TRBJ2-4 TRBD2 TRBV7-9 NA CASSLTGLAGNIQYF TGTGCCAGCAGCTTAACGGGACTAGCGGGAAACATTCAGTACTTC
15 TRBJ1-1 NA TRBV7-2 NA CASSSTSVGGTEAFF TGTGCCAGCAGCTCAACTTCGGTGGGGGGCACTGAAGCTTTCTTT
14 TRBJ2-1 TRBD1 TRBV27 NA CASSGIAGGDEQFF TGTGCCAGCAGCGGTATAGCAGGGGGCGATGAGCAGTTCTTC
16 TRBJ2-1 TRBD2 TRBV9 NA CASSAREGRIGDEQFF TGTGCCAGCAGCGCACGGGAGGGCCGTATTGGCGATGAGCAGTTCTTC
12 TRBJ1-4 NA TRBV11-2 NA CASSPFDEKLFF TGTGCCAGCAGCCCCTTTGATGAAAAACTGTTTTTT
16 TRBJ1-2 TRBD1 TRBV4-3 NA CASSQGLPGTGYGYTF TGCGCCAGCAGCCAAGGCCTCCCCGGGACAGGCTATGGCTACACCTTC
11 TRBJ2-5 NA TRBV27 NA CASLRGETQYF TGTGCCAGCCTAAGAGGCGAGACCCAGTACTTC
13 TRBJ1-2 NA TRBV18 few CASSPVGDYGYTF TGTGCCAGCTCACCAGTCGGGGACTATGGCTACACCTTC
15 TRBJ2-6 TRBD2 TRBV6-6 few CASTRGGSGANVLTF TGTGCCAGCACCCGGGGGGGCTCTGGGGCCAACGTCCTGACTTTC
16 TRBJ1-3 NA TRBV2 NA CASSGLGHISGNTIYF TGTGCCAGCAGTGGCCTTGGGCATATCTCTGGAAACACCATATATTTT
16 TRBJ1-1 NA TRBV4-1 few CASSQDLTWGDTEAFF TGCGCCAGCAGCCAAGATCTAACGTGGGGCGACACTGAAGCTTTCTTT
13 TRBJ1-1 NA TRBV28 NA CASSEQTNTEAFF TGTGCCAGCAGTGAACAGACGAACACTGAAGCTTTCTTT
16 TRBJ1-4 TRBD1 TRBV5-1 NA CASSLGGQLPNEKLFF TGCGCCAGCAGCTTGGGGGGACAGCTTCCCAATGAAAAACTGTTTTTT
14 TRBJ1-5 TRBD1 TRBV29-1 NA CSAHTGGKNQPQHF TGCAGCGCCCATACAGGGGGCAAAAATCAGCCCCAGCATTTT
13 TRBJ1-1 NA TRBV29-1 once CSVDGAWNTEAFF TGCAGCGTTGATGGGGCTTGGAACACTGAAGCTTTCTTT
11 TRBJ1-1 NA TRBV18 NA CASSRGQGAFF TGTGCCAGCTCACGGGGACAAGGGGCTTTCTTT
13 TRBJ2-5 NA TRBV19 NA CASSIGGAETQYF TGTGCCAGTAGTATTGGCGGGGCCGAGACCCAGTACTTC
14 TRBJ2-2 NA TRBV7-2 NA CASSLEVAAGELFF TGTGCCAGCAGCTTAGAAGTGGCGGCCGGGGAGCTGTTTTTT
14 TRBJ2-7 NA TRBV29-1 NA CSVTMGAFSYEQYF TGCAGCGTCACCATGGGGGCTTTCTCCTACGAGCAGTACTTC
13 TRBJ1-4 TRBD1 TRBV5-4 NA CASSPDREEKLFF TGTGCCAGCAGCCCGGACAGGGAGGAAAAACTGTTTTTT
11 TRBJ2-7 TRBD1 TRBV6-5 NA CATTGGYEQYF TGTGCCACAACAGGGGGATACGAGCAGTACTTC